This TCR beta chain is from a study of human T cells and chemical hapten exposure. Specified time point: patch test 2, 6 weeks after DPC sensitization. Treatment noted: therapeutic diphenylcyclopropenone sensitization with weekly scalp DPC. The library tagged individual cDNA molecules with unique molecular identifiers. TCRdb fed the RACE reads into MiXCR, producing one record per CDR3 protein. The profile shows under 100,000 distinct CDR3 sequences, roughly an eighth of them singletons. The CDR3 loop spans 17 amino acids. Trimming pared 0 bases from V and 2 bases from J, leaving 11 bases between. The germline V gene has CDR1 MNHNS and CDR2 SASEGT.

This sequence was found in a woman in her 40s with alopecia areata. Some clones in this sample may be carry-over from other donors' samples. The chain combines TRBV6-1 with TRBJ2-6; D is unclear. Sequenced material: whole blood, taken in connection with sensitization to the hapten diphenylcyclopropenone (DPC). The DNA of the CDR3 is TGTGCCAGCAGTGAAGCAGGTCGAGCCACTGGGGCCAACGTCCTGACTTTC. Translating gives CASSEAGRATGANVLTF.